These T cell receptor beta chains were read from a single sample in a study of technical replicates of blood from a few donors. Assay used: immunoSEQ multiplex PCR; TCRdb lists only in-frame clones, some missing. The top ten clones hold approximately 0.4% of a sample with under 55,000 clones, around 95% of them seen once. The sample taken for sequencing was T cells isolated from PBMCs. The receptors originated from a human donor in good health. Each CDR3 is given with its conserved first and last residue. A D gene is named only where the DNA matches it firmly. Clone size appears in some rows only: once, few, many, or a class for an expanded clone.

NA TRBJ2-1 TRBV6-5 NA CASSSGAYNEQFF TGTGCCAGCAGTTCAGGGGCCTACAATGAGCAGTTCTTC
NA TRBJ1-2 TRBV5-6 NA CASSPTSSLKTDGYTF TGTGCCAGCAGCCCGACTTCGAGCCTTAAGACGGATGGCTACACCTTC
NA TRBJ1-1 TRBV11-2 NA CASSLDPGGATEAFF TGTGCCAGCAGCTTAGATCCGGGGGGCGCCACTGAAGCTTTCTTT
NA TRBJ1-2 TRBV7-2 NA CAVKTTGVMGYGYTF TGTGCAGTAAAGACCACAGGTGTCATGGGCTATGGCTACACCTTC
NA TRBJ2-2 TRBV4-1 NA CASSQEVTGGWELFF TGCGCCAGCAGCCAAGAGGTCACAGGTGGATGGGAGCTGTTTTTT
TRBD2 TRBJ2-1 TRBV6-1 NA CASSEELAGVYNEQFF TGTGCCAGCAGTGAAGAACTAGCGGGAGTTTACAATGAGCAGTTCTTC
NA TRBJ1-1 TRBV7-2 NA CASSLEQTNTEAFF TGTGCCAGCAGCTTAGAACAGACAAACACTGAAGCTTTCTTT
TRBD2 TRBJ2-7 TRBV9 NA CASSVETSAGEQYF TGTGCCAGCAGCGTGGAGACTAGCGCCGGGGAGCAGTACTTC
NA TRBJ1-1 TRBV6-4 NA CASSDLYAFF TGTGCCAGCAGTGACTTATATGCTTTCTTT
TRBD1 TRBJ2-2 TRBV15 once CATRAGTGGTGELFF TGTGCCACCAGGGCGGGGACAGGGGGAACCGGGGAGCTGTTTTTT
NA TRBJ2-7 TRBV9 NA CASSVGSMSNEQYF TGTGCCAGCAGCGTAGGTAGTATGAGCAACGAGCAGTACTTC
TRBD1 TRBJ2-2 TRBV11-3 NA CASSLAGGSVTGELFF TGTGCCAGCAGCTTAGCAGGGGGCAGTGTCACCGGGGAGCTGTTTTTT
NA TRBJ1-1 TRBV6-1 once CASSESGIYGNTEAFF TGTGCCAGCAGTGAATCAGGGATATACGGGAACACTGAAGCTTTCTTT
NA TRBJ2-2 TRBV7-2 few CASSLTSDRTTGELFF TGTGCCAGCAGCTTAACTTCTGACAGAACTACCGGGGAGCTGTTTTTT
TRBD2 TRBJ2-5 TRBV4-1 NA CASSQDPGTSRETQYF TGCGCCAGCAGCCAAGATCCCGGGACTAGCAGGGAGACCCAGTACTTC
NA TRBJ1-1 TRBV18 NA CASSPSGAEAFF TGTGCCAGCTCGCCTTCAGGGGCCGAAGCTTTCTTT
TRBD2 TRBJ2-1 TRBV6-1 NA CASSETSGRVASNNEQFF TGTGCCAGCAGTGAAACTAGCGGGAGGGTTGCGTCTAACAATGAGCAGTTCTTC
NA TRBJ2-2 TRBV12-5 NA CASGFDGVHTGELFF TGTGCTAGTGGCTTTGACGGGGTTCACACCGGGGAGCTGTTTTTT
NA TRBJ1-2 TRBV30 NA CAWSVTGAGYTF TGTGCCTGGAGTGTAACAGGCGCTGGCTACACCTTC
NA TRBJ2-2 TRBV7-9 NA CASPLRAGELFF NA
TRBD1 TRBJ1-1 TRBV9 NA CASSVGGTGGLSTEAFF TGTGCCAGCAGCGTAGGAGGGACAGGGGGCCTGTCCACTGAAGCTTTCTTT
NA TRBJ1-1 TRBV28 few CAVILSNTEAFF TGTGCCGTTATATTGAGCAACACTGAAGCTTTCTTT
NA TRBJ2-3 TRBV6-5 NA CASSPDIHTQYF TGTGCCAGCAGCCCGGACATCCATACGCAGTATTTT
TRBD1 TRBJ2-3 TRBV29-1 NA CSRGTGSDTQYF TGCAGCAGGGGGACAGGGTCAGATACGCAGTATTTT
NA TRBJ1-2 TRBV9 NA CASSRGRNGYTF TGTGCCAGCAGCAGGGGTAGGAATGGCTACACCTTC
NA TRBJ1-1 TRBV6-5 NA CASSYSWQNEAFF TGTGCCAGCAGTTACTCCTGGCAGAATGAAGCTTTCTTT
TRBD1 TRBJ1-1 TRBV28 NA CASSLRDRAFF TGTGCCAGCAGTTTACGGGACAGGGCTTTCTTT
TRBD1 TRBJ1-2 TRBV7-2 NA CASSPWTGGYGYTF TGTGCCAGCAGCCCCTGGACAGGGGGTTATGGCTACACCTTC
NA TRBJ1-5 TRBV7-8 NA CASSPGRGGQPQHF TGTGCCAGCAGCCCAGGACGGGGGGGTCAGCCCCAGCATTTT
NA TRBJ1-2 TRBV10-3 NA CAISESGEAGYTF TGTGCCATCAGTGAGTCCGGGGAGGCGGGCTACACCTTC
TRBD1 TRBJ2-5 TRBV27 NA CASSSRDRRTETQYF TGTGCCAGCAGTTCTCGGGACAGACGGACGGAGACCCAGTACTTC
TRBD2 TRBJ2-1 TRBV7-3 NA CASSLGREGPYNEQFF TGTGCCAGCAGCTTAGGACGGGAGGGCCCATACAATGAGCAGTTCTTC
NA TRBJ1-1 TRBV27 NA CASSLLRRTEAFF TGTGCCAGCAGCCTACTTCGAAGAACTGAAGCTTTCTTT
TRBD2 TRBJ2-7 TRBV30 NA CARSSGINYEQYF TGTGCCCGTTCTAGCGGGATCAACTACGAGCAGTACTTC
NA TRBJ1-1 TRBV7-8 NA CASSLAAQGYTEAFF TGTGCCAGCAGCTTAGCGGCCCAGGGGTACACTGAAGCTTTCTTT
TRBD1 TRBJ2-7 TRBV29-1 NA CSVVGQGSGEQYF TGCAGCGTTGTCGGACAGGGGAGTGGCGAGCAGTACTTC
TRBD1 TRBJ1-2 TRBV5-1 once CASSHDRADPFF TGCGCCAGCAGCCATGACAGGGCCGATCCCTTCTTC
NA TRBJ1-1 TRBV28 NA CASSSLAVRTEAFF TGTGCCAGCAGCTCTTTAGCGGTACGCACTGAAGCTTTCTTT
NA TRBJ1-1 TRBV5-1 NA CASSLGWGVNTEAFF TGCGCCAGCAGCTTGGGGTGGGGGGTGAACACTGAAGCTTTCTTT
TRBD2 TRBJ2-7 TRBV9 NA CASSVGGEGYEQYF TGTGCCAGCAGCGTAGGCGGGGAGGGCTACGAGCAGTACTTC
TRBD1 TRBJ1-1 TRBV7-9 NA CASTIQGRGNTEAFF TGTGCCAGCACCATACAGGGGCGGGGGAACACTGAAGCTTTCTTT
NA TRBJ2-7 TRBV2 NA CASRRENYEQYF TGTGCCAGCAGGCGGGAAAACTACGAGCAGTACTTC